The rows below give T cell receptor beta chains drawn from one sample of a study of shared clonotypes between healthy human individuals. Repertoires were generated with immunoSEQ multiplex PCR, while TCRdb's copy carries only in-frame clones and drops some. The sample comprises a few million clones, roughly 95% of which are singletons, and about 1.6% rests with the top ten. The source material was naive CD8+ T cells from PBMCs. These receptors were collected from a man between 18 and 35 years old in good health. Some clones in this sample may be carry-over from other donors' samples. Each CDR3 is given with its conserved first and last residue. The D gene is left open where the match is weak. Some rows have no size entry. The others give once, few or many, or a class for an expanded clone.

d_call: TRBD1; clone_size: NA; v_call: TRBV2; j_call: TRBJ2-1; cdr3_aa: CASSRTGSRNEQFF; cdr3_nt: TGTGCCAGCAGTCGGACAGGATCCCGCAATGAGCAGTTCTTC
d_call: NA; clone_size: NA; v_call: TRBV19; j_call: TRBJ2-5; cdr3_aa: CASSRGNGETQYF; cdr3_nt: TGTGCCAGTAGTCGGGGGAATGGGGAGACCCAGTACTTC
d_call: TRBD2; clone_size: NA; v_call: TRBV5-1; j_call: TRBJ2-1; cdr3_aa: CASSSGQLAPSSYNEQFF; cdr3_nt: TGCGCCAGCAGCTCGGGCCAACTAGCGCCCAGCTCCTACAATGAGCAGTTCTTC
d_call: NA; clone_size: NA; v_call: TRBV5-4; j_call: TRBJ1-6; cdr3_aa: CASSNGAGSPLHF; cdr3_nt: TGTGCCAGCAGCAACGGCGCGGGATCACCCCTCCACTTT
d_call: TRBD2; clone_size: NA; v_call: TRBV4-1; j_call: TRBJ2-3; cdr3_aa: CASSQLAGAPDTQYF; cdr3_nt: TGCGCCAGCAGCCAACTAGCGGGAGCGCCAGATACGCAGTATTTT
d_call: TRBD2; clone_size: NA; v_call: TRBV5-6; j_call: TRBJ2-3; cdr3_aa: CASSLERGRGPDTQYF; cdr3_nt: TGTGCCAGCAGCTTGGAGCGGGGGCGAGGCCCAGATACGCAGTATTTT
d_call: NA; clone_size: NA; v_call: TRBV5-8; j_call: TRBJ1-1; cdr3_aa: CASSFSVAEAFF; cdr3_nt: TGTGCCAGCAGCTTCAGTGTAGCTGAAGCTTTCTTT
d_call: TRBD2; clone_size: NA; v_call: TRBV18; j_call: TRBJ2-3; cdr3_aa: CASSLGRLAGVSDTQYF; cdr3_nt: TGTGCCAGCTCACTAGGCCGGCTAGCGGGAGTTTCAGATACGCAGTATTTT
d_call: TRBD1; clone_size: NA; v_call: TRBV5-5; j_call: TRBJ2-7; cdr3_aa: CASSVTGNLFYEQYF; cdr3_nt: TGTGCCAGCAGCGTGACAGGGAACCTCTTTTACGAGCAGTACTTC
d_call: NA; clone_size: NA; v_call: TRBV28; j_call: TRBJ2-2; cdr3_aa: CASSLTPAPGELFF; cdr3_nt: TGTGCCAGCAGTTTAACCCCCGCGCCCGGGGAGCTGTTTTTT
d_call: NA; clone_size: NA; v_call: TRBV9; j_call: TRBJ1-5; cdr3_aa: CASSAGSNQPQHF; cdr3_nt: TGTGCCAGCAGCGCGGGGTCTAATCAGCCCCAGCATTTT
d_call: TRBD1; clone_size: NA; v_call: TRBV27; j_call: TRBJ2-6; cdr3_aa: CASSALPGQGISGANVLTF; cdr3_nt: TGTGCCAGCAGTGCTTTACCGGGACAGGGAATCTCTGGGGCCAACGTCCTGACTTTC
d_call: NA; clone_size: few; v_call: TRBV10-2; j_call: TRBJ2-5; cdr3_aa: CASSDDSQETQYF; cdr3_nt: TGCGCCAGCAGTGATGACTCCCAAGAGACCCAGTACTTC
d_call: NA; clone_size: NA; v_call: TRBV7-6; j_call: TRBJ1-2; cdr3_aa: CASSLGSGGVYGYTF; cdr3_nt: TGTGCCAGCAGCTTAGGTTCGGGGGGAGTCTATGGCTACACCTTC
d_call: NA; clone_size: NA; v_call: TRBV11-1; j_call: TRBJ1-1; cdr3_aa: CASKAGRNTEAFF; cdr3_nt: TGTGCCAGCAAGGCAGGGAGGAACACTGAAGCTTTCTTT
d_call: NA; clone_size: NA; v_call: TRBV7-3; j_call: TRBJ2-3; cdr3_aa: CASSSIQADTQYF; cdr3_nt: TGTGCCAGCAGCTCTATTCAGGCAGATACGCAGTATTTT
d_call: TRBD1; clone_size: NA; v_call: TRBV9; j_call: TRBJ1-1; cdr3_aa: CASSTGTGGRGWNTEAFF; cdr3_nt: TGTGCCAGCAGTACCGGGACAGGGGGCCGTGGTTGGAACACTGAAGCTTTCTTT
d_call: TRBD1; clone_size: NA; v_call: TRBV28; j_call: TRBJ1-2; cdr3_aa: CASSSRTGGRSGYTF; cdr3_nt: TGTGCCAGCAGTTCCCGGACAGGGGGCAGGAGTGGCTACACCTTC
d_call: TRBD1; clone_size: NA; v_call: TRBV29-1; j_call: TRBJ2-7; cdr3_aa: CSVEVGTGLYEQYF; cdr3_nt: TGCAGCGTTGAAGTGGGGACAGGGCTCTACGAGCAGTACTTC
d_call: NA; clone_size: NA; v_call: TRBV4-1; j_call: TRBJ2-7; cdr3_aa: CASSPRSNYEQYF; cdr3_nt: TGCGCCAGCAGCCCGCGTAGCAACTACGAGCAGTACTTC
d_call: NA; clone_size: NA; v_call: TRBV9; j_call: TRBJ1-6; cdr3_aa: CASSVGGDNSPLHF; cdr3_nt: TGTGCCAGCAGCGTAGGCGGTGATAATTCACCCCTCCACTTT
d_call: TRBD2; clone_size: NA; v_call: TRBV4-2; j_call: TRBJ2-1; cdr3_aa: CASSQEIRGLAKPRGQFF; cdr3_nt: TGTGCCAGCAGCCAAGAAATTAGGGGACTAGCGAAGCCGAGGGGGCAGTTCTTC
d_call: TRBD2; clone_size: NA; v_call: TRBV27; j_call: TRBJ2-2; cdr3_aa: CASTPWGGRANTGELFF; cdr3_nt: TGTGCCAGCACCCCCTGGGGAGGGAGGGCGAACACCGGGGAGCTGTTTTTT
d_call: NA; clone_size: NA; v_call: TRBV28; j_call: TRBJ2-2; cdr3_aa: CASSLWGTREPGELFF; cdr3_nt: TGTGCCAGCAGTTTATGGGGGACCCGAGAACCCGGGGAGCTGTTTTTT
d_call: NA; clone_size: NA; v_call: TRBV21-1; j_call: TRBJ2-3; cdr3_aa: CASSDTSGGSTDTQYF; cdr3_nt: TGTGCCAGCAGCGACACTAGCGGGGGAAGCACAGATACGCAGTATTTT
d_call: NA; clone_size: NA; v_call: TRBV28; j_call: TRBJ2-4; cdr3_aa: CASRSYRDIKNIQYF; cdr3_nt: TGTGCCAGCAGGTCGTACAGGGATATAAAAAACATTCAGTACTTC
d_call: TRBD2; clone_size: NA; v_call: TRBV29-1; j_call: TRBJ2-1; cdr3_aa: CSSTGSFAGGQSNEQFF; cdr3_nt: TGCAGCAGCACAGGGAGTTTCGCGGGAGGGCAGAGCAATGAGCAGTTCTTC
d_call: TRBD2; clone_size: NA; v_call: TRBV6-5; j_call: TRBJ2-1; cdr3_aa: CASSYSSGGNNEQFF; cdr3_nt: TGTGCCAGCAGTTACTCATCGGGAGGGAATAATGAGCAGTTCTTC
d_call: NA; clone_size: NA; v_call: TRBV20-1; j_call: TRBJ1-1; cdr3_aa: CGVPTEAFF; cdr3_nt: TGCGGGGTCCCCACTGAAGCTTTCTTT
d_call: NA; clone_size: NA; v_call: TRBV7-9; j_call: TRBJ2-7; cdr3_aa: CASSSAGSTYEQYF; cdr3_nt: TGTGCCAGCAGCTCAGCAGGCTCTACCTACGAGCAGTACTTC
d_call: NA; clone_size: NA; v_call: TRBV29-1; j_call: TRBJ2-3; cdr3_aa: CSVRGGVTDTQYF; cdr3_nt: TGCAGCGTCAGGGGGGGGGTCACAGATACGCAGTATTTT
d_call: NA; clone_size: NA; v_call: TRBV29-1; j_call: TRBJ2-7; cdr3_aa: CSALRGQGDYEQYF; cdr3_nt: TGCAGCGCCCTTCGTGGCCAGGGCGACTACGAGCAGTACTTC
d_call: TRBD1; clone_size: NA; v_call: TRBV14; j_call: TRBJ2-3; cdr3_aa: CASSPPTGGRTDTQYF; cdr3_nt: TGTGCCAGCAGCCCCCCGACAGGGGGACGCACAGATACGCAGTATTTT
d_call: NA; clone_size: NA; v_call: TRBV7-9; j_call: TRBJ1-3; cdr3_aa: CASSVGPPGPGNTIYF; cdr3_nt: TGTGCCAGCAGCGTTGGACCACCAGGTCCTGGAAACACCATATATTTT
d_call: NA; clone_size: NA; v_call: TRBV27; j_call: TRBJ2-3; cdr3_aa: CASTPRADTQYF; cdr3_nt: TGTGCCAGCACCCCTCGGGCAGATACGCAGTATTTT
d_call: NA; clone_size: NA; v_call: TRBV27; j_call: TRBJ2-1; cdr3_aa: CASSVLGNEQFF; cdr3_nt: TGTGCCAGCAGTGTACTCGGTAATGAGCAGTTCTTC
d_call: TRBD2; clone_size: NA; v_call: TRBV28; j_call: TRBJ2-2; cdr3_aa: CASSGLAYIIGTGELFF; cdr3_nt: TGTGCCAGCAGTGGACTAGCGTACATCATCGGGACCGGGGAGCTGTTTTTT
d_call: NA; clone_size: NA; v_call: TRBV28; j_call: TRBJ1-2; cdr3_aa: CASSRYRDGYTF; cdr3_nt: TGTGCCAGCAGTAGATACAGGGATGGCTACACCTTC
d_call: NA; clone_size: once; v_call: TRBV7-9; j_call: TRBJ1-1; cdr3_aa: CASSFIGTEAFF; cdr3_nt: TGTGCCAGCAGCTTCATTGGCACTGAAGCTTTCTTT
d_call: NA; clone_size: NA; v_call: TRBV27; j_call: TRBJ1-5; cdr3_aa: CASSLVPRHSPQHF; cdr3_nt: TGTGCCAGCAGTTTGGTCCCCCGCCATTCTCCCCAGCATTTT
d_call: NA; clone_size: NA; v_call: TRBV4-3; j_call: TRBJ1-5; cdr3_aa: CASSQGPAANQPQHF; cdr3_nt: TGCGCCAGCAGCCAAGGTCCGGCAGCGAATCAGCCCCAGCATTTT
d_call: NA; clone_size: NA; v_call: TRBV28; j_call: TRBJ2-7; cdr3_aa: CASSFPRAGYEQYF; cdr3_nt: TGTGCCAGCAGTTTCCCTAGGGCGGGTTACGAGCAGTACTTC
d_call: NA; clone_size: once; v_call: TRBV27; j_call: TRBJ2-3; cdr3_aa: CASTTWSRTDTQYF; cdr3_nt: TGTGCCAGCACTACATGGAGTCGCACAGATACGCAGTATTTT
d_call: TRBD1; clone_size: NA; v_call: TRBV30; j_call: TRBJ1-2; cdr3_aa: CAWRGQTGRNGYTF; cdr3_nt: TGTGCCTGGAGGGGACAGACAGGGCGAAATGGCTACACCTTC
d_call: NA; clone_size: NA; v_call: TRBV5-4; j_call: TRBJ2-3; cdr3_aa: CASSSGAYTQYF; cdr3_nt: TGTGCCAGCAGCTCGGGGGCATATACGCAGTATTTT
d_call: TRBD2; clone_size: NA; v_call: TRBV10-2; j_call: TRBJ2-1; cdr3_aa: CASSDLPAGVSRDEQFF; cdr3_nt: TGCGCCAGCAGTGATCTACCAGCGGGAGTCTCTAGAGATGAGCAGTTCTTC
d_call: TRBD1; clone_size: NA; v_call: TRBV6-5; j_call: TRBJ1-2; cdr3_aa: CASSSGQGAYYGYTF; cdr3_nt: TGTGCCAGCAGTTCTGGACAGGGGGCCTACTATGGCTACACCTTC
d_call: NA; clone_size: NA; v_call: TRBV11-2; j_call: TRBJ2-7; cdr3_aa: CASSLRFAEQYF; cdr3_nt: TGTGCCAGCAGCTTACGGTTCGCCGAGCAGTACTTC
d_call: NA; clone_size: NA; v_call: TRBV5-1; j_call: TRBJ2-7; cdr3_aa: CASSPGDREQYF; cdr3_nt: TGCGCCAGCAGCCCGGGGGATCGCGAGCAGTACTTC
d_call: NA; clone_size: NA; v_call: TRBV10-2; j_call: TRBJ1-5; cdr3_aa: CASSEAGWGQPQHF; cdr3_nt: TGCGCCAGCAGTGAAGCAGGGTGGGGGCAGCCCCAGCATTTT
d_call: TRBD2; clone_size: NA; v_call: TRBV6-1; j_call: TRBJ2-1; cdr3_aa: CASSGLAGGPLGEQFF; cdr3_nt: TGTGCCAGCAGTGGACTAGCGGGAGGGCCTCTGGGTGAGCAGTTCTTC
d_call: TRBD1; clone_size: NA; v_call: TRBV30; j_call: TRBJ1-2; cdr3_aa: CASLGGDYGYTF; cdr3_nt: TGTGCCTCCTTAGGGGGCGACTATGGCTACACCTTC
d_call: TRBD1; clone_size: NA; v_call: TRBV25-1; j_call: TRBJ1-4; cdr3_aa: CASSFPLRDRGGEKLFF; cdr3_nt: TGTGCCAGCAGTTTCCCCCTCCGGGACAGGGGTGGCGAAAAACTGTTTTTT
d_call: TRBD1; clone_size: few; v_call: TRBV2; j_call: TRBJ1-5; cdr3_aa: CASSSTGLNQPQHF; cdr3_nt: TGTGCCAGCAGTTCGACAGGGCTTAATCAGCCCCAGCATTTT
d_call: TRBD2; clone_size: NA; v_call: TRBV5-4; j_call: TRBJ2-1; cdr3_aa: CASSGSGRAGLREQFF; cdr3_nt: TGTGCCAGCAGCGGTAGCGGGAGGGCCGGTTTGCGCGAGCAGTTCTTC
d_call: NA; clone_size: NA; v_call: TRBV5-6; j_call: TRBJ1-4; cdr3_aa: CASSLGVIQGPVNEKLFF; cdr3_nt: TGTGCCAGCAGCTTGGGGGTGATACAGGGACCTGTAAATGAAAAACTGTTTTTT
d_call: NA; clone_size: NA; v_call: TRBV4-3; j_call: TRBJ1-5; cdr3_aa: CASSQTFRGGLNQPQHF; cdr3_nt: TGCGCCAGCAGCCAAACCTTCCGGGGAGGTCTCAATCAGCCCCAGCATTTT
d_call: TRBD1; clone_size: NA; v_call: TRBV27; j_call: TRBJ1-2; cdr3_aa: CASSFGTGVDGYTF; cdr3_nt: TGTGCCAGCAGTTTCGGGACAGGGGTAGACGGCTACACCTTC
d_call: NA; clone_size: NA; v_call: TRBV27; j_call: TRBJ2-7; cdr3_aa: CASINRDTYEQYF; cdr3_nt: TGTGCCAGCATAAACAGGGACACCTACGAGCAGTACTTC